The rows below give T cell receptor beta chains drawn from one sample of a study of OX40 agonist ivuxolimab in advanced cancers. The protocol was immunoSEQ multiplex PCR, while the TCRdb copy is restricted to in-frame clones and leaves out a portion. The repertoire holds about 81,000 clones, with 88% as singletons. This sample comprised CD4+ or CD8+ T cells sorted from blood, obtained in a trial of the OX40 agonist ivuxolimab. Receptors were obtained from an adult with an advanced solid tumor such as melanoma, head and neck, liver or kidney cancer. Each CDR3 is given with its conserved first and last residue. Each record gives: clone size, CDR3 length, V gene, J gene, D gene, CDR3 protein, CDR3 DNA. The D gene is left open where the match is weak. Clone size appears in some rows only: once, few, many, or a class for an expanded clone.

size: .; length: 16; V: TRBV19; J: TRBJ2-3; D: .; CDR3: CASSIVLASYTDTQYF; DNA: TGTGCCAGTAGTATAGTGCTAGCTTCATACACAGATACGCAGTATTTT
size: .; length: 12; V: TRBV15; J: TRBJ1-5; D: .; CDR3: CATSRGQQPQHF; DNA: TGTGCCACCAGCAGAGGGCAACAGCCCCAGCATTTT
size: .; length: 15; V: TRBV2; J: TRBJ2-3; D: TRBD2; CDR3: CASSPLAGGGYTQYF; DNA: TGTGCCAGCAGCCCACTAGCGGGGGGTGGGTATACGCAGTATTTT
size: .; length: 15; V: TRBV5-4; J: TRBJ1-3; D: .; CDR3: CASSFPGSAGNTIYF; DNA: TGTGCCAGCAGCTTTCCGGGGAGTGCTGGAAACACCATATATTTT
size: .; length: 13; V: TRBV7-3; J: TRBJ2-2; D: .; CDR3: CASSFSRAGELFF; DNA: TGTGCCAGCAGCTTTTCCAGGGCCGGGGAGCTGTTTTTT
size: .; length: 14; V: TRBV2; J: TRBJ2-5; D: .; CDR3: CASSEAQGIQTQYF; DNA: TGTGCCAGCAGTGAAGCACAGGGTATACAGACCCAGTACTTC
size: .; length: 11; V: TRBV2; J: TRBJ1-2; D: .; CDR3: CASRTMGATSF; DNA: TGTGCCAGCAGAACAATGGGGGCAACCAGCTTC
size: once; length: 15; V: TRBV5-6; J: TRBJ1-3; D: .; CDR3: CASSYNPGSGNTIYF; DNA: TGTGCCAGCAGCTACAACCCGGGATCGGGAAACACCATATATTTT
size: once; length: 16; V: TRBV7-2; J: TRBJ2-2; D: .; CDR3: CASSLEGGANTGELFF; DNA: TGTGCCAGCAGCTTAGAAGGGGGGGCGAACACCGGGGAGCTGTTTTTT
size: .; length: 14; V: TRBV7-8; J: TRBJ1-1; D: .; CDR3: CASSYSGTDLEAFF; DNA: TGTGCCAGCAGCTACTCCGGGACGGACCTTGAAGCTTTCTTT
size: .; length: 15; V: TRBV5-1; J: TRBJ1-3; D: .; CDR3: CASSYGDATGNTIYF; DNA: TGCGCCAGCAGCTACGGGGACGCCACTGGAAACACCATATATTTT
size: .; length: 13; V: TRBV2; J: TRBJ1-1; D: .; CDR3: CAGGKEAESFEFF; DNA: TGTGCCGGAGGAAAGGAGGCAGAGTCCTTTGAGTTCTTT
size: few; length: 16; V: TRBV4-1; J: TRBJ1-5; D: TRBD1; CDR3: CASSRGQGGDNQPQHF; DNA: TGCGCCAGCAGCCGTGGACAGGGAGGGGACAATCAGCCCCAGCATTTT
size: .; length: 16; V: TRBV4-1; J: TRBJ1-2; D: TRBD1; CDR3: CASSHPGTVETYGYTF; DNA: TGCGCCAGCAGCCACCCCGGGACAGTTGAAACCTATGGCTACACCTTC
size: once; length: 14; V: TRBV7-2; J: TRBJ2-7; D: .; CDR3: CASSLLTETYEQYF; DNA: TGTGCCAGCAGCCTGCTGACAGAAACCTACGAGCAGTACTTC
size: .; length: 12; V: TRBV2; J: TRBJ1-1; D: .; CDR3: CASSEGQTEAFF; DNA: TGTGCCAGCAGCGAGGGACAAACTGAAGCTTTCTTT
size: .; length: 14; V: TRBV10-3; J: TRBJ1-4; D: TRBD1; CDR3: CAIRSTGSDEKLFF; DNA: TGTGCCATCAGGTCGACAGGGAGCGATGAAAAACTGTTTTTT
size: .; length: 14; V: TRBV11-1; J: TRBJ1-2; D: .; CDR3: CASSPDASVRGYTF; DNA: TGTGCCAGCAGCCCGGACGCCTCTGTTAGGGGCTACACCTTC
size: .; length: 15; V: TRBV6-1; J: TRBJ2-3; D: .; CDR3: CASQTRWGGPDTQYF; DNA: TGTGCCAGCCAGACGCGGTGGGGGGGCCCAGATACGCAGTATTTT
size: .; length: 14; V: TRBV5-1; J: TRBJ2-7; D: .; CDR3: CASSQGDQSYEQYF; DNA: TGCGCCAGCAGCCAAGGAGACCAGTCCTACGAGCAGTACTTC
size: .; length: 14; V: TRBV18; J: TRBJ2-5; D: .; CDR3: CASSLDRGGETQYF; DNA: TGTGCCAGCTCACTCGACCGTGGAGGGGAGACCCAGTACTTC
size: once; length: 12; V: TRBV7-2; J: TRBJ1-1; D: .; CDR3: CASSLVQEKAFF; DNA: TGTGCCAGCAGCTTAGTTCAGGAGAAGGCTTTCTTT
size: .; length: 15; V: TRBV5-4; J: TRBJ2-6; D: .; CDR3: CASSSMETGANVLTF; DNA: TGTGCCAGCAGCTCGATGGAAACTGGGGCCAACGTCCTGACTTTC
size: .; length: 15; V: TRBV5-1; J: TRBJ2-3; D: .; CDR3: CASSLVLGSTDTQYF; DNA: TGCGCCAGCAGCTTGGTTCTGGGGAGCACAGATACGCAGTATTTT
size: .; length: 16; V: TRBV9; J: TRBJ1-1; D: TRBD1; CDR3: CASTFRDRGPNTEAFF; DNA: TGTGCCAGCACGTTCCGGGACAGGGGCCCGAACACTGAAGCTTTCTTT
size: once; length: 14; V: TRBV18; J: TRBJ2-7; D: TRBD1; CDR3: CASSLGQTPYEQYF; DNA: TGTGCCAGCTCATTGGGACAGACCCCCTACGAGCAGTACTTC
size: .; length: 15; V: TRBV7-2; J: TRBJ2-3; D: .; CDR3: CASSPGHLREDTQYF; DNA: TGTGCCAGCAGCCCCGGACACCTCCGGGAAGATACGCAGTATTTT
size: .; length: 16; V: TRBV7-2; J: TRBJ2-7; D: TRBD1; CDR3: CASSLGGTGSQGEQYF; DNA: TGTGCCAGCAGCTTAGGCGGGACAGGATCCCAGGGGGAGCAGTACTTC
size: .; length: 13; V: TRBV29-1; J: TRBJ1-2; D: .; CDR3: CSVTGSANYGYTF; DNA: TGCAGCGTCACAGGGTCCGCTAACTATGGCTACACCTTC
size: .; length: 16; V: TRBV9; J: TRBJ2-3; D: TRBD1; CDR3: CASSAGGQGGADTQYF; DNA: TGTGCCAGCAGCGCGGGGGGACAGGGAGGAGCAGATACGCAGTATTTT
size: .; length: 15; V: TRBV7-2; J: TRBJ2-3; D: .; CDR3: CASSLRRGSGDTQYF; DNA: TGTGCCAGCAGCCTTAGACGGGGGTCGGGGGATACGCAGTATTTT
size: .; length: 15; V: TRBV7-8; J: TRBJ2-2; D: .; CDR3: CASSSTGAGTGELFF; DNA: TGTGCCAGCAGCTCTACTGGGGCCGGCACCGGGGAGCTGTTTTTT
size: .; length: 13; V: TRBV4-1; J: TRBJ1-5; D: .; CDR3: CASSLLGNQPQHF; DNA: TGCGCCAGCTCCCTGCTTGGCAATCAGCCCCAGCATTTT
size: .; length: 15; V: TRBV11-2; J: TRBJ2-7; D: .; CDR3: CASSSNLDRIYEQYF; DNA: TGTGCCAGCAGCTCAAATCTTGACAGGATCTACGAGCAGTACTTC
size: once; length: 13; V: TRBV5-1; J: TRBJ1-1; D: .; CDR3: CASSPPLNTEAFF; DNA: TGCGCCAGCAGCCCCCCCCTGAACACTGAAGCTTTCTTT
size: .; length: 15; V: TRBV6-5; J: TRBJ2-7; D: .; CDR3: CASSLSGGADYEQYF; DNA: TGTGCCAGCAGTCTCAGTGGGGGGGCCGACTACGAGCAGTACTTC
size: once; length: 14; V: TRBV5-4; J: TRBJ2-3; D: .; CDR3: CASSGGQLTDTQYF; DNA: TGTGCCAGCAGCGGGGGTCAGCTTACAGATACGCAGTATTTT
size: .; length: 14; V: TRBV7-9; J: TRBJ1-1; D: .; CDR3: CASSLSNSGTLAFF; DNA: TGTGCCAGCAGCTTAAGTAACTCCGGGACATTGGCTTTCTTT
size: .; length: 14; V: TRBV4-2; J: TRBJ1-6; D: .; CDR3: CASSQDNGDSPLHF; DNA: TGTGCCAGCAGCCAAGATAATGGGGACTCACCCCTCCACTTT
size: .; length: 15; V: TRBV5-4; J: TRBJ2-1; D: TRBD2; CDR3: CASSLPSGGALEQFF; DNA: TGTGCCAGCAGCTTGCCGAGCGGGGGGGCCCTTGAGCAGTTCTTC